Here is one TCR beta chain with its context. The data stem from a study of blood T cell repertoires in COVID-19. V was shortened by 8 bases and J by 4 bases, with 12 bases between the two germline ends. The CDR3 is 12 amino acids. Germline-derived CDR1 and CDR2 are GTSNPN and SVGIG (reference sequence). Sequencing was performed with immunoSEQ multiplex PCR; in TCRdb, only in-frame clones are kept and a portion is missing. The profile covers fewer than 450,000 clones, with over 75% appearing a single time and 2% to 2.5% taken by the ten largest. Recruits, aged about 18 to 100 years, lived in roughly 22 US areas. Participants' reported clinical history set cohort assignment.

The clonotype comes from a woman between 40 and 50 years old with acute COVID-19. The sequenced material came from PBMCs or T cells enriched from blood (not recorded which). The chain joins TRBV30 to TRBJ1-3; no reliable D call. The CDR3 region is CATGVGGNTIYF. For the CDR3, the DNA is TGTGCCACCGGGGTGGGGGGAAACACCATATATTTT.